This TCR beta chain was found in a study of CD8 T cells in ankylosing spondylitis. Study observations and caveats: Clones tied to disease were said to be significantly enriched in matched ankylosing spondylitis synovial fluid.

Germline CDR1 is SGDLS and CDR2 is YYNGEE. This CDR3 has 14 amino acids. V lost 3 bases and J 5 bases, leaving 14 bases between the germline ends. Each CDR3 protein gets one entry after TCRdb re-called the 5' RACE reads with MiXCR. In the table there are about 350,000 distinct CDR3 sequences, approximately 20% of which are singletons. As to this clonotype: Its antigen remains unidentified.

The sequence was collected from a male donor with ankylosing spondylitis or in good health (not recorded which). Specimen: blood, either unsorted or a sorted T cell fraction (not recorded which). The chain joins TRBV9 to TRBJ2-5; maybe TRBD2 (6 bases). The CDR3 spells CASSASGRLETQYF. DNA for the CDR3: TGTGCCAGCAGCGCCAGCGGGCGCCTTGAGACCCAGTACTTC.